The clone carrying this TCR beta chain came up a few times. Its target is unknown. This specimen belongs to a study of T cells after yellow fever vaccination. Germline CDR1 MGHRA, CDR2 YSYEKL. Trimming at V came to 4 bases and at J to 4 bases, leaving 12 bases not matched to a gene. The CDR3 spans 17 residues. Generation of TCR cDNA used 5'RACE template switching (which added a universal primer site and UMIs). One entry per CDR3 protein results from TCRdb running MiXCR on the 5' RACE reads. The data contain a few hundred thousand distinct CDR3 sequences, approximately 8% of them singletons. General study findings and limits: Few clonotypes appeared in both CD4 and CD8 compartments. FACS-sorted repertoires could contain abundant clonotypes contaminating from the bulk population. Among primary-vaccination clones, most reappeared after the booster, at approximately 97% for CD4 and around 91% for CD8.

The rearrangement links TRBV4-1 to TRBJ2-1, with 8 bases fitting TRBD2. The source material was PBMCs, sampled approximately 40 days after the first yellow fever vaccination. This sequence was found in a young man who received the YFV17D yellow fever vaccine. CDR3 loop: CASSPHPGTSGYNEQFF. As DNA, the CDR3 is TGCGCCAGCAGCCCCCACCCCGGGACTAGTGGGTACAATGAGCAGTTCTTC.